This TCR beta chain was captured in a study of early T cells in non-severe SARS-CoV-2 infection. For the study at large: Sequenced material consisted of bulk RNA (from unsorted whole blood), and chains were unpaired.

The length of the CDR3 is 12 residues. V was pared by 8 bases and J by 6 bases, with 7 bases of the junction left unmatched. Overall study findings and caveats: A preference for anti-spike CD8 responses marked VDJdb matching, which missed private and CD4 specificities.

Note on this clonotype: The antigen is not known.

Unique molecular identifiers were added to individual cDNA molecules. Each CDR3 protein is one row after TCRdb ran MiXCR on the 5' RACE reads. The sample has 70,000 or so distinct CDR3 sequences; approximately 15% are singletons. The V gene is TRBV12-3 or TRBV12-4, the J gene TRBJ2-7; 7 bases are shared with TRBD1. The TCR sequence derives from an adult who was a healthcare worker with PCR-confirmed SARS-CoV-2 infection or an uninfected control (not recorded which). The specimen was whole blood. The CDR3, as DNA: TGTGCCAGCCTACAGGGGTGGGGCGAGCAGTACTTC. As protein: CASLQGWGEQYF.